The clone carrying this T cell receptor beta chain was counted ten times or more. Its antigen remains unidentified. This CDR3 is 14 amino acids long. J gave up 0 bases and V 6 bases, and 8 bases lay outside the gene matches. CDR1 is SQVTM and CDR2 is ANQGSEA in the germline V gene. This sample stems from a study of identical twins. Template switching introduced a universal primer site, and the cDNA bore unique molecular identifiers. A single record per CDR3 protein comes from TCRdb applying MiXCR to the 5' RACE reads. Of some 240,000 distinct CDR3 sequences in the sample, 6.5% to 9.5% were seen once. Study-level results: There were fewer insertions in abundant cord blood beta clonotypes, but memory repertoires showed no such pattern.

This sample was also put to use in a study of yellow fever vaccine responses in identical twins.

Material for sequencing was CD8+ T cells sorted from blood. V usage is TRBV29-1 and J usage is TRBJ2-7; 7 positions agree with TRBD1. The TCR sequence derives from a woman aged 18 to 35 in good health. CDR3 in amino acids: CSVDSGTDSYEQYF. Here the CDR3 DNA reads TGCAGCGTGGACTCCGGGACAGACTCCTACGAGCAGTACTTC.